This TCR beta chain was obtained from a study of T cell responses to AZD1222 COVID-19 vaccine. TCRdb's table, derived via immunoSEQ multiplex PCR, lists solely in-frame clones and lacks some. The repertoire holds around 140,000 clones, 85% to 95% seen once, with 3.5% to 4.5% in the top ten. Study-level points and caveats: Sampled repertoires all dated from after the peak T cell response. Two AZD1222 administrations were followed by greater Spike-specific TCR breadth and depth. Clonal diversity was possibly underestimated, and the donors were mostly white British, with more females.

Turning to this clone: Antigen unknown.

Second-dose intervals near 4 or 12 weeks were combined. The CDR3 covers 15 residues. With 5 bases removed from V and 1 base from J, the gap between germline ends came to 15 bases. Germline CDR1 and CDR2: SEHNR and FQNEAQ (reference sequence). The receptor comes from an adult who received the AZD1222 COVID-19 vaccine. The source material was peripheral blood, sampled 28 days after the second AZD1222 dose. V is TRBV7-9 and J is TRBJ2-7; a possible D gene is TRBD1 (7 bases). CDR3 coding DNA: TGTGCCAGCAGCGACCTGCAGGGGGGATCCTACGAGCAGTACTTC. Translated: CASSDLQGGSYEQYF.